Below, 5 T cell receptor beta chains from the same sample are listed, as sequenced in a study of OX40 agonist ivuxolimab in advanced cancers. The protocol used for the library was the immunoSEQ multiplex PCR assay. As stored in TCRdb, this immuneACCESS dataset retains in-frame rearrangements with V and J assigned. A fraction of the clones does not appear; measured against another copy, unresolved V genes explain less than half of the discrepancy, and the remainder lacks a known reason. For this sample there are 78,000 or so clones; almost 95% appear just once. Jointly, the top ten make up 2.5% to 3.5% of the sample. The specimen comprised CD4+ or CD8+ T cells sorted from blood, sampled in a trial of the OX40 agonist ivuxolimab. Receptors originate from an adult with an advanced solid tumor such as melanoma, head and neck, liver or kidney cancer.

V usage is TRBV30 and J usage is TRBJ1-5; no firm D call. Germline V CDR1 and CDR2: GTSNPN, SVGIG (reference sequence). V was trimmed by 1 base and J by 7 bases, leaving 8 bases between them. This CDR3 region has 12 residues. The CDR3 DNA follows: TGTGCCTGGAGTGAACCCCCCCAGCCCCAGCATTTT. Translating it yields CAWSEPPQPQHF.

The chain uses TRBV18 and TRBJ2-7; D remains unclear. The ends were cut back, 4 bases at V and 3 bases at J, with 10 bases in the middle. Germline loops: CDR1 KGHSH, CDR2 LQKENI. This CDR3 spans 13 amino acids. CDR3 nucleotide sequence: TGTGCCAGCTCACATACAGTCCACTACGAGCAGTACTTC. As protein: CASSHTVHYEQYF.

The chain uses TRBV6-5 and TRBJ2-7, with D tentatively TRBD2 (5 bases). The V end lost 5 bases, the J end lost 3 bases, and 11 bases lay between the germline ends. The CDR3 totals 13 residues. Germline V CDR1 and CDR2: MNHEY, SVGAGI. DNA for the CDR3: TGTGCCAGCAGTACTCGCGGAGGCTACGAGCAGTACTTC. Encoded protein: CASSTRGGYEQYF.

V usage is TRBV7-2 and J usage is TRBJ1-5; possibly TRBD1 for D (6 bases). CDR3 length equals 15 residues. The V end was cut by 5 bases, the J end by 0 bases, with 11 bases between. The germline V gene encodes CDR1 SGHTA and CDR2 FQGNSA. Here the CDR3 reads CASSMYRDSNQPQHF. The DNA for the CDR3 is TGTGCCAGCAGCATGTACAGGGATAGCAATCAGCCCCAGCATTTT.

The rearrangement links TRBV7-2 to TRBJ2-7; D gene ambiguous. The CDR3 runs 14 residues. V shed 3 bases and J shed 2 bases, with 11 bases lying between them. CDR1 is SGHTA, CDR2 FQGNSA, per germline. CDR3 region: CASSLSRLTYEQYF. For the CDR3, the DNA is TGTGCCAGCAGCTTGAGTCGCTTAACCTACGAGCAGTACTTC.